This TCR beta chain was sequenced in a study of regulatory dendritic cells for organ transplantation. Libraries were prepared by immunoSEQ multiplex PCR; TCRdb keeps only in-frame clonotypes and omits some of them. The table lists roughly 35,000 clones, 85% to 90% of them singletons. Trimming took off 0 bases at V and 7 bases at J, with 18 bases between the two ends. The CDR3 is made up of 16 amino acids. The germline V gene encodes CDR1 LGHNA and CDR2 YNFKEQ. The sequencing input was naive CD4+ T cells from blood. Noted subset: CD45RA+ naive T cells. The TCR was taken from a human donor in good health. The chain is built from TRBV4-2 and TRBJ1-1, with D possibly TRBD1 on 5 matching bases. CDR3 region: CASSQDFEAGRNEAFF. DNA for the CDR3: TGTGCCAGCAGCCAAGATTTTGAGGCAGGGCGAAATGAAGCTTTCTTT.